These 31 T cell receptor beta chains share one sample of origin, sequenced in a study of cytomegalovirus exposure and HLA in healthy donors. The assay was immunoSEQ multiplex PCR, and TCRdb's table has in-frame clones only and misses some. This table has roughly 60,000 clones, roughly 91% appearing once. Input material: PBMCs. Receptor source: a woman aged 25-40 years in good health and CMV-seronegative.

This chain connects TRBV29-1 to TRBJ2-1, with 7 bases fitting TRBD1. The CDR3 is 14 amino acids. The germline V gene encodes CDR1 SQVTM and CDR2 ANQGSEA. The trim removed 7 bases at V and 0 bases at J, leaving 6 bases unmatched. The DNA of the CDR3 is TGCAGCGCCGAAGACAGGGACTCCTACAATGAGCAGTTCTTC. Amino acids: CSAEDRDSYNEQFF.

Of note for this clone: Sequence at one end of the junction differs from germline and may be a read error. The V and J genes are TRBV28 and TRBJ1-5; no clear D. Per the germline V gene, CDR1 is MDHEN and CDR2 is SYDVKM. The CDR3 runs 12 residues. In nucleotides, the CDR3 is TGTGCCAGCAGTTTAAGCTCACCTTTTCCCGATTTT. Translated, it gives CASSLSSPFPDF.

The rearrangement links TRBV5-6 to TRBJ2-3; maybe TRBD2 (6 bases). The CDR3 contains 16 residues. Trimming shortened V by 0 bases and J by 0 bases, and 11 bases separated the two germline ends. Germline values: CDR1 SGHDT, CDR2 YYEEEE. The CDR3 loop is CASSLDGGMSTDTQYF. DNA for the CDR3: TGTGCCAGCAGCTTGGACGGCGGGATGAGCACAGATACGCAGTATTTT.

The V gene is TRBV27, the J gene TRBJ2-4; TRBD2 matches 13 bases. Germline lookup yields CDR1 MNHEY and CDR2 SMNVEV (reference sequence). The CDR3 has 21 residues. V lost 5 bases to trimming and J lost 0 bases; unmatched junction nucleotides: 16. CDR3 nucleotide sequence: TGTGCCAGCAGTCCCTTCCCCCTTACTAGCGGGAGGGTGCGAGCCAAAAACATTCAGTACTTC. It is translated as CASSPFPLTSGRVRAKNIQYF.

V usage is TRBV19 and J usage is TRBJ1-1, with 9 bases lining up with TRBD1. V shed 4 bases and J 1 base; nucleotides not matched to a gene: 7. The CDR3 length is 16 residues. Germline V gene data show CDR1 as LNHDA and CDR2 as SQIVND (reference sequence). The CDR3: CASSTILTGGNTEAFF. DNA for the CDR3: TGTGCCAGTAGTACGATTCTGACAGGGGGGAACACTGAAGCTTTCTTT.

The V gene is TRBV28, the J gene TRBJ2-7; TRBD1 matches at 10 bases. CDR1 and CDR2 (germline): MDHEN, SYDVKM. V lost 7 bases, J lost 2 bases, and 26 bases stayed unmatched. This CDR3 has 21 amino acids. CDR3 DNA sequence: TGTGCCAGCAATGACAGGGGGCGCATTAGCGGGACGGACTTACTTCCCTACGAGCAGTACTTC. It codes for CASNDRGRISGTDLLPYEQYF.

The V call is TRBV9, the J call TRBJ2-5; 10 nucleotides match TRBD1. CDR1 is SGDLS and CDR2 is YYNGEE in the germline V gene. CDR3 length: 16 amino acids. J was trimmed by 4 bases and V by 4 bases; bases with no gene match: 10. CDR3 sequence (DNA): TGTGCCAGCAGCAAGGGACAGGGGAATCGTCGAGAGACCCAGTACTTC. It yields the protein CASSKGQGNRRETQYF.

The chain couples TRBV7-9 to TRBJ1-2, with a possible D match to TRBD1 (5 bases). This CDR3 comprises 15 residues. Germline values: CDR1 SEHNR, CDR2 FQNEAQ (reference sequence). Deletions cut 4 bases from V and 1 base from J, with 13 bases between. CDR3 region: CASSSDRKRNYGYTF. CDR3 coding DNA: TGTGCCAGCAGCTCAGACAGAAAGCGTAACTATGGCTACACCTTC. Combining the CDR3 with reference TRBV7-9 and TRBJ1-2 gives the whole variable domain DTGVSQNPRHKITKRGQNVTFRCDPISEHNRLYWYRQTLGQGPEFLTYFQNEAQLEKSRLLSDRFSAERPKGSFSTLEIQRTEQGDSAMYLCASSSDRKRNYGYTFGSGTRLTVV.

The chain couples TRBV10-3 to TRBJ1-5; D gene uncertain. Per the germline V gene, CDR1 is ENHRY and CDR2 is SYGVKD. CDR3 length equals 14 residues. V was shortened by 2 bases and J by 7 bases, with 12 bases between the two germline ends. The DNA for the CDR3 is TGTGCCATCAGTGAGAGGGATCGGGAACAGCCCCAGCATTTT. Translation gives CAISERDREQPQHF.

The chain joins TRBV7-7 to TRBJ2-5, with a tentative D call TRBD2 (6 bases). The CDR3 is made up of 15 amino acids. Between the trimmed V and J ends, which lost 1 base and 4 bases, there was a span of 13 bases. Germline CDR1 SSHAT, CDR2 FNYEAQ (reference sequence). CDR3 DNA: TGTGCCAGCAGCTTAGGTCCTAGCGAAGGAGAGACCCAGTACTTC. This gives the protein CASSLGPSEGETQYF.

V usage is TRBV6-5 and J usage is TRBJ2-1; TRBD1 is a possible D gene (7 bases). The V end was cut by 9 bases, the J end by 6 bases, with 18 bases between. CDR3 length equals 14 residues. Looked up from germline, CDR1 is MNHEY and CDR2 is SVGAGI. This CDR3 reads CASTDRRRGNEQFF. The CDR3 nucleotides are TGTGCCAGTACGGACAGGCGGCGGGGCAATGAGCAGTTCTTC.

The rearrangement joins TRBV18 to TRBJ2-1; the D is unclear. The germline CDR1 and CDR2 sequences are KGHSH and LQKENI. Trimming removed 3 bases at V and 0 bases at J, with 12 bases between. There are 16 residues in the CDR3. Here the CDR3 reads CASSPWLESSYNEQFF. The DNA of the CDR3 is TGTGCCAGCTCACCGTGGTTGGAGTCCTCCTACAATGAGCAGTTCTTC. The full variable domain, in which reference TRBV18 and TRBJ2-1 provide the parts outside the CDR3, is NAGVMQNPRHLVRRRGQEARLRCSPMKGHSHVYWYRQLPEEGLKFMVYLQKENIIDESGMPKERFSAEFPKEGPSILRIQQVVRGDSAAYFCASSPWLESSYNEQFFGPGTRLTVL.

The CDR3 DNA reads TGTGCCAGCAGACGGCCCGCAGAGGCATTTTCTGAAGCTTTCTTT. Amino acid sequence: CASRRPAEAFSEAFF. This chain joins TRBV6-6 and TRBJ1-1; no clear D. The CDR3 loop spans 15 amino acids. Trimming stripped 6 bases from V and 6 bases from J, with 20 bases between. Germline-derived CDR1 and CDR2 are MNHNY and SVGAGI (reference sequence).

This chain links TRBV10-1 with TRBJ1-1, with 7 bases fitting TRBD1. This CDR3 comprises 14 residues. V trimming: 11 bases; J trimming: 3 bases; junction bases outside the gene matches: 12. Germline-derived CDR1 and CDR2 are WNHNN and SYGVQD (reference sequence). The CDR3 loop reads CARPTGWVDTEAFF. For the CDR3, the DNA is TGCGCCCGCCCGACAGGGTGGGTTGACACTGAAGCTTTCTTT.

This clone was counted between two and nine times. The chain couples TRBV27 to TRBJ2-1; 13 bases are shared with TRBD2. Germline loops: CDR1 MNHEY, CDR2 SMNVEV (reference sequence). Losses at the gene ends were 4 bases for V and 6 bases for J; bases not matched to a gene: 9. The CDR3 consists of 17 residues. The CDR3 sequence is CASSSRLAGGRFNEQFF. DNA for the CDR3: TGTGCCAGCAGTTCACGACTAGCGGGAGGCCGATTCAATGAGCAGTTCTTC.

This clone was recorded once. DNA of the CDR3: TGTGCCAGCAGCCCGGACAGCTCCAATCAGCCCCAGCATTTT. This codes for CASSPDSSNQPQHF. The genes are TRBV6-1 and TRBJ1-5, with D possibly TRBD1 on 6 matching bases. Deletions cut 6 bases from V and 3 bases from J, with 12 bases between. The germline gives CDR1 MNHNS, CDR2 SASEGT. CDR3 length: 14 residues.

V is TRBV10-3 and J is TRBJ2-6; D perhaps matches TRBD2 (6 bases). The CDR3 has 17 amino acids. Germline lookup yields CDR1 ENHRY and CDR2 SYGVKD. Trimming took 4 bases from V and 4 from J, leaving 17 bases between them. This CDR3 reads CAISGSKNAGGANVLTF. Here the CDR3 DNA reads TGTGCCATCAGTGGTTCCAAAAACGCGGGGGGGGCCAACGTCCTGACTTTC.

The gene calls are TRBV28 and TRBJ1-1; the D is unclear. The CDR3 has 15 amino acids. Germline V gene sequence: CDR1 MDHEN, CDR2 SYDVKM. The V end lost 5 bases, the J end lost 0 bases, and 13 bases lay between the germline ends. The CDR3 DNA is TGTGCCAGCAGTCTTACTGAGGGCGTGAACACTGAAGCTTTCTTT. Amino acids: CASSLTEGVNTEAFF.

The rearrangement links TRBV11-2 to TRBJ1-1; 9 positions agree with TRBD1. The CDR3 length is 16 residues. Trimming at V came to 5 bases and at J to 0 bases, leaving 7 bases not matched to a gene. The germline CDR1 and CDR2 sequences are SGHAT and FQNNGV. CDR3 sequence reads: CASSPTGQGMNTEAFF. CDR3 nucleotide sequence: TGTGCCAGCAGCCCAACGGGACAGGGAATGAACACTGAAGCTTTCTTT. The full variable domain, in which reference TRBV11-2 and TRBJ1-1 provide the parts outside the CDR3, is EAGVAQSPRYKIIEKRQSVAFWCNPISGHATLYWYQQILGQGPKLLIQFQNNGVVDDSQLPKDRFSAERLKGVDSTLKIQPAKLEDSAVYLCASSPTGQGMNTEAFFGQGTRLTVV.

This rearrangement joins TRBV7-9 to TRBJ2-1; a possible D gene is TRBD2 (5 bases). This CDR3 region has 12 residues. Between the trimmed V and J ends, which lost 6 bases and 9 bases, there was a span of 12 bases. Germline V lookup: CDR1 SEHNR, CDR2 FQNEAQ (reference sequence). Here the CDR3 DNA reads TGTGCCAGCAGTTATAGCGATACTGAGCAGTTCTTC. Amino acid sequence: CASSYSDTEQFF.

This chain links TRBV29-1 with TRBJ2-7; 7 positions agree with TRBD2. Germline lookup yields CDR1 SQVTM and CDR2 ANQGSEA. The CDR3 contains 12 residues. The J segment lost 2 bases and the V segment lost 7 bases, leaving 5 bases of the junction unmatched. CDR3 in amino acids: CSASGVTYEQYF. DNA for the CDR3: TGCAGCGCCAGCGGGGTGACCTACGAGCAGTACTTC.

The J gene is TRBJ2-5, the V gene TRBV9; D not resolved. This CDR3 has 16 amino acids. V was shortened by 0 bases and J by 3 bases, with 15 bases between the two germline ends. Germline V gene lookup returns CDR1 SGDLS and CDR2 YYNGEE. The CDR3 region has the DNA TGTGCCAGCAGCGTAGCTGGTGGGCAGGCCGAAGAGACCCAGTACTTC. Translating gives CASSVAGGQAEETQYF.

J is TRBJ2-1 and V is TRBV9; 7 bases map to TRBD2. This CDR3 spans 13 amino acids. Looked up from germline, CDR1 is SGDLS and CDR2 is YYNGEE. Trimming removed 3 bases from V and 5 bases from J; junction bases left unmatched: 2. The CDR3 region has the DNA TGTGCCAGCAGCGGGACTAGACACAATGAGCAGTTCTTC. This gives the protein CASSGTRHNEQFF.

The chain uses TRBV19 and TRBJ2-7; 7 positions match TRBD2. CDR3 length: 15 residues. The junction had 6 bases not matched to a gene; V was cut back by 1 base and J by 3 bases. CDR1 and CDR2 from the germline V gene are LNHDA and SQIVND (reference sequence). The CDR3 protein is CASSIAGGGNYEQYF. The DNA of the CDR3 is TGTGCCAGTAGTATAGCAGGCGGGGGTAACTACGAGCAGTACTTC.

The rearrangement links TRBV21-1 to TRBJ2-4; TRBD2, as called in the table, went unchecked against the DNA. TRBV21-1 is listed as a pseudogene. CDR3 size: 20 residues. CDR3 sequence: CARAGGRTSGSPGTKNIQYF. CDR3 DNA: TGTGCCAGGGCGGGAGGAAGGACTAGCGGGAGCCCGGGTACCAAAAACATTCAGTACTTC.

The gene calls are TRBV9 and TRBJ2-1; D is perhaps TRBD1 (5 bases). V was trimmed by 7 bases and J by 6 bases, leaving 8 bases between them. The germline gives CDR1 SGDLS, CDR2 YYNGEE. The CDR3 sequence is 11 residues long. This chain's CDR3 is CASQGTNEQFF. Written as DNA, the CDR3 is TGTGCCAGCCAGGGTACCAATGAGCAGTTCTTC.

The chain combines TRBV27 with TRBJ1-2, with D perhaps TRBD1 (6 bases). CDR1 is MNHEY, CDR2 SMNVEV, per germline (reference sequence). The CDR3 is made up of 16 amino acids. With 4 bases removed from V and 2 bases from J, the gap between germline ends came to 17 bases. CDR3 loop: CASSSSLGTMNYGYTF. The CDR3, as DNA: TGTGCCAGCAGTTCGTCCCTAGGGACAATGAACTATGGCTACACCTTC.

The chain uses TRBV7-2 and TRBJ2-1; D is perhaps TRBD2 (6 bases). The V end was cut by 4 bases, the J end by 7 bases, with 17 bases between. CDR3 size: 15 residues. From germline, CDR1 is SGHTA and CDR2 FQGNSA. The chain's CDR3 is CASSSKRLVGNEQFF. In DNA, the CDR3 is TGTGCCAGCAGCTCCAAGAGACTAGTAGGGAATGAGCAGTTCTTC.

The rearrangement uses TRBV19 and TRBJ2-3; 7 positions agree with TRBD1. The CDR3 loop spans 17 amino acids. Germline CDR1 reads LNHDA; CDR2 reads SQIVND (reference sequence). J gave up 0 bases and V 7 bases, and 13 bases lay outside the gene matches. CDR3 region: CASTYNRGSPSTDTQYF. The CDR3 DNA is TGTGCCAGTACCTATAACAGGGGTTCTCCTAGCACAGATACGCAGTATTTT.

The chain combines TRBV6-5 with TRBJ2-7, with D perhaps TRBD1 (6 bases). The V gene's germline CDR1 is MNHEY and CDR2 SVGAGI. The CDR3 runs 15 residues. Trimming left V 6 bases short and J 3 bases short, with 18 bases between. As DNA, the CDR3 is TGTGCCAGCAGACACGGACAAGGGGGTAACTACGAGCAGTACTTC. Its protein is CASRHGQGGNYEQYF.

The CDR3 protein is CASEFAGGTEAFF. The CDR3 DNA sequence: TGTGCCAGCGAATTTGCAGGGGGCACTGAAGCTTTCTTT. This chain connects TRBV6-1 to TRBJ1-1; 7 bases match TRBD1. Germline V gives CDR1 MNHNS, CDR2 SASEGT. The CDR3 loop spans 13 amino acids. Trimming removed 8 bases from V and 4 bases from J; junction bases left unmatched: 7.